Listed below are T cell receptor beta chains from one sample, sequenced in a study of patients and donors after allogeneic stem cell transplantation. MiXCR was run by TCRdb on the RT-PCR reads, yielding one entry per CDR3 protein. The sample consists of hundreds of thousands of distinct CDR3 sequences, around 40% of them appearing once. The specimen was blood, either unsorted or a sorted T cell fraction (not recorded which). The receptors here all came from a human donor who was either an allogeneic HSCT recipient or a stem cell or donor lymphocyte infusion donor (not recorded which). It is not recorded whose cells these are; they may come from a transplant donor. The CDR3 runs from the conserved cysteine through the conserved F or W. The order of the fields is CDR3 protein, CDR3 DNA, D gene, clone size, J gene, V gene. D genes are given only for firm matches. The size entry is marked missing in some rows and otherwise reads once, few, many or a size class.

CASSPGLAGVPAYNEQFF	TGCGCCAGCAGCCCGGGACTAGCGGGGGTACCAGCCTACAATGAGCAGTTCTTC	TRBD2	.	TRBJ2-1	TRBV5-1
CASSVGGLFPGELFF	TGTGCCAGCAGCGTGGGGGGTCTCTTTCCCGGGGAGCTGTTTTTT	.	few	TRBJ2-2	TRBV9
CSARPYNQPQHF	TGCAGTGCTAGACCCTACAATCAGCCCCAGCATTTT	.	.	TRBJ1-5	TRBV20-1
CSAMKGGSRETQYF	TGCAGTGCTATGAAAGGGGGGAGTCGCGAGACCCAGTACTTC	.	.	TRBJ2-5	TRBV20-1
CAWSPGTSNTEAFF	TGTGCCTGGAGTCCCGGGACCTCGAACACTGAAGCTTTCTTT	.	.	TRBJ1-1	TRBV30
CASSLGVRANYGYTF	TGCGCCAGCAGCTTGGGCGTAAGAGCTAACTATGGCTACACCTTC	.	.	TRBJ1-2	TRBV5-1
CASSSNKAFF	TGTGCCAGCAGCTCAAATAAAGCTTTCTTT	.	.	TRBJ1-1	TRBV11-2
CASSQDSGNTEAFF	TGCGCCAGCAGCCAGGACTCAGGGAACACTGAAGCTTTCTTT	.	once	TRBJ1-1	TRBV4-1
CASSYEARSTDTQYF	TGTGCCAGCAGTTACGAGGCCCGGAGCACAGATACGCAGTATTTT	.	few	TRBJ2-3	TRBV6-5
CASSPVGGGYTF	TGTGCCAGCAGTCCGGTAGGGGGGGGCTACACCTTC	.	.	TRBJ1-2	TRBV27
CASSFGQAAYEQYF	TGTGCCAGCAGCTTCGGACAGGCCGCCTACGAGCAGTACTTC	TRBD1	.	TRBJ2-7	TRBV11-3
CSARYSTGATEAFF	TGCAGTGCTAGATACTCAACAGGGGCTACTGAAGCTTTCTTT	TRBD1	.	TRBJ1-1	TRBV20-1
CASSQASGHTDTQYF	TGTGCCAGCAGCCAAGCTAGCGGCCACACAGATACGCAGTATTTT	TRBD2	.	TRBJ2-3	TRBV28
CAIGPPSGGQSSYEQYF	TGTGCCATCGGTCCTCCTAGCGGGGGCCAGAGCTCCTACGAGCAGTACTTC	TRBD2	.	TRBJ2-7	TRBV6-4
CASSLGGTGVDSNQPQHF	TGTGCCAGCAGTTTAGGCGGGACAGGGGTTGATAGCAATCAGCCCCAGCATTTT	TRBD1	.	TRBJ1-5	TRBV12-3/TRBV12-4
CASSQEGTSEQFF	TGTGCCAGCAGCCAAGAGGGGACTAGTGAGCAGTTCTTC	TRBD2	.	TRBJ2-1	TRBV12-3/TRBV12-4
CAISEGMAQPQHF	TGTGCCATCAGTGAGGGAATGGCTCAGCCCCAGCATTTT	.	.	TRBJ1-5	TRBV10-3
CAIRTGTQVGYTF	TGTGCCATCAGAACCGGTACCCAGGTTGGCTACACCTTC	.	.	TRBJ1-2	TRBV10-3
CASSQERAYEQYF	TGCGCCAGCAGCCAAGAGCGGGCCTACGAGCAGTACTTC	.	few	TRBJ2-7	TRBV4-1
CASSLIPFQGASEAFF	TGTGCCAGCAGCTTAATTCCTTTCCAGGGGGCATCTGAAGCTTTCTTT	TRBD1	.	TRBJ1-1	TRBV11-2
CASSQGLGSYNSPLHF	TGCGCCAGCAGCCAAGGCCTCGGATCCTATAATTCACCCCTCCACTTT	.	.	TRBJ1-6	TRBV4-3
CASSGRAGSYQPQHF	TGTGCCAGCAGTGGCCGGGCCGGGTCGTATCAGCCCCAGCATTTT	.	.	TRBJ1-5	TRBV7-9
CASSLSAAPNYGYTF	TGTGCCAGCAGCTTGTCGGCAGCTCCTAACTATGGCTACACCTTC	.	.	TRBJ1-2	TRBV7-2
CASRIDSRGTEAFF	TGCGCCAGCAGAATAGACAGTCGGGGCACTGAAGCTTTCTTT	.	.	TRBJ1-1	TRBV5-1
CASSLSSTPDTQYF	TGTGCCAGCAGCTTAAGTAGTACCCCAGATACGCAGTATTTT	.	.	TRBJ2-3	TRBV7-7
CASVRGLAPNEQFF	TGTGCCAGCGTTAGGGGGCTAGCTCCCAATGAGCAGTTCTTC	TRBD1	.	TRBJ2-1	TRBV12-3/TRBV12-4
CASSPGQGHQPQHF	TGTGCCAGCAGCCCAGGACAGGGGCATCAGCCCCAGCATTTT	TRBD1	.	TRBJ1-5	TRBV7-9
CSATRDGSSTDTQYF	TGCAGTGCTACCCGGGACGGTTCTAGCACAGATACGCAGTATTTT	.	few	TRBJ2-3	TRBV20-1
CASSQIGTSSPTQYF	TGTGCCAGCAGCCAAATTGGGACTAGCTCTCCGACCCAGTACTTC	TRBD2	few	TRBJ2-5	TRBV3-1
CASSPRVLLGDYGYTF	TGTGCCAGCAGCCCCCGAGTGTTACTAGGGGACTATGGCTACACCTTC	.	few	TRBJ1-2	TRBV7-8
CATSDHRRTGNTGELFF	TGTGCCACCAGTGATCACAGACGGACAGGGAACACCGGGGAGCTGTTTTTT	TRBD1	.	TRBJ2-2	TRBV24-1
CASSFRWGQGVWQPQHF	TGTGCCAGCAGTTTCCGATGGGGACAGGGGGTTTGGCAGCCCCAGCATTTT	TRBD1	few	TRBJ1-5	TRBV12-3/TRBV12-4
CASSRVRNQPQHF	TGTGCCAGCAGTAGGGTGCGAAATCAGCCCCAGCATTTT	.	few	TRBJ1-5	TRBV6-5
CASSDGRGLTDTQYF	TGCGCCAGCAGCGATGGGCGGGGGCTCACAGATACGCAGTATTTT	.	.	TRBJ2-3	TRBV5-1
CASSRTGEGGYTF	TGTGCCAGCAGTAGGACCGGTGAGGGCGGCTACACCTTC	.	few	TRBJ1-2	TRBV6-5
CSARDSLLRGGYTF	TGCAGTGCTAGAGATAGTCTCCTACGGGGTGGCTACACCTTC	.	few	TRBJ1-2	TRBV20-1
CAISDRDYEQYF	TGTGCCATCAGTGACAGGGACTACGAGCAGTACTTC	.	once	TRBJ2-7	TRBV10-3
CASSTGLVGTGELFF	TGCGCCAGCAGCACCGGACTAGTCGGCACCGGGGAGCTGTTTTTT	TRBD2	.	TRBJ2-2	TRBV10-1
CASSPSGTLSLHF	TGTGCCAGCAGTCCGTCCGGGACATTGTCCCTCCACTTT	.	once	TRBJ1-6	TRBV27
CASSFGIRGSNYGYTF	TGTGCCAGCAGTTTTGGAATTCGAGGGTCTAACTATGGCTACACCTTC	.	.	TRBJ1-2	TRBV12-3/TRBV12-4
CASTSGEGNYNEQFF	TGTGCCAGCACTTCGGGGGAGGGCAACTACAATGAGCAGTTCTTC	TRBD2	few	TRBJ2-1	TRBV12-3/TRBV12-4
CSVVSGANVLTF	TGCAGCGTTGTATCTGGGGCCAACGTCCTGACTTTC	.	.	TRBJ2-6	TRBV29-1
CASSPLIGSEAFF	TGTGCCAGCAGCCCCCTCATAGGGAGTGAAGCTTTCTTT	.	.	TRBJ1-1	TRBV5-8
CSVAGQDGNSPLHF	TGCAGCGTGGCCGGACAGGACGGGAATTCACCCCTCCACTTT	TRBD1	.	TRBJ1-6	TRBV29-1
CASSQRKRNNEQFF	TGTGCCAGCAGCCAAAGGAAGCGGAACAATGAGCAGTTCTTC	.	.	TRBJ2-1	TRBV3-1
CASSRRLVYEQFF	TGTGCCAGCAGCCGCAGACTAGTCTATGAGCAGTTCTTC	.	.	TRBJ2-1	TRBV7-2
CAISASTGQGLSYEQYF	TGTGCCATCAGCGCTTCAACAGGACAGGGGTTATCTTACGAGCAGTACTTC	TRBD1	.	TRBJ2-7	TRBV10-3
CASSLKGGGELFF	TGTGCCAGCAGCTTAAAGGGAGGCGGGGAGCTGTTTTTT	.	few	TRBJ2-2	TRBV7-7
CASSVVSGNSPLHF	TGTGCCAGCAGCGTAGTCAGCGGGAATTCACCCCTCCACTTT	.	few	TRBJ1-6	TRBV9
CASRRDTYSPLHF	TGTGCCAGCAGACGGGACACCTATTCACCCCTCCACTTT	.	few	TRBJ1-6	TRBV2
CASSLGRTLFYGYTF	TGTGCCTCCTCCCTGGGCAGGACTCTTTTCTATGGCTACACCTTC	.	.	TRBJ1-2	TRBV10-3
CSVEVHGMNTEAFF	TGCAGCGTTGAGGTGCACGGGATGAACACTGAAGCTTTCTTT	.	.	TRBJ1-1	TRBV29-1
CSVRLGKSPLHF	TGCAGCGTTCGCTTAGGGAAGTCACCCCTCCACTTT	.	few	TRBJ1-6	TRBV29-1